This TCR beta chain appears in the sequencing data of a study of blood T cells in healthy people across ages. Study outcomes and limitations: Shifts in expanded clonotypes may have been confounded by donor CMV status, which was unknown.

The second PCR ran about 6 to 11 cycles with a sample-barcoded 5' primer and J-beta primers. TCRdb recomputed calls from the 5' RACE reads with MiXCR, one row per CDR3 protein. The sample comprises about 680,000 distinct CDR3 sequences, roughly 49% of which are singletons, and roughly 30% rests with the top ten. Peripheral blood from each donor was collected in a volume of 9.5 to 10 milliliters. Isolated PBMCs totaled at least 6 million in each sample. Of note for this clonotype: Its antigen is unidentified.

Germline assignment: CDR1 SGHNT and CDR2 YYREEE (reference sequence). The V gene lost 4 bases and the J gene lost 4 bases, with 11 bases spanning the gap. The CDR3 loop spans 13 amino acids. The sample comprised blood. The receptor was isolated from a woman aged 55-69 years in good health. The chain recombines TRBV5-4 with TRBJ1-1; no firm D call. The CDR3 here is CASSPAEGTEAFF. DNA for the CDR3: TGTGCCAGCAGCCCGGCGGAGGGCACTGAAGCTTTCTTT.